A selection of T cell receptor beta chains follows, all from one sample in a study of blood T cells in healthy people across ages. TCRdb reanalysed the 5' RACE reads using MiXCR and keeps one entry per CDR3 protein. This sample has about 900,000 distinct CDR3 sequences, with around two thirds found just once. What was sequenced was blood. These receptors were obtained from a man in his thirties or forties in good health. The CDR3 runs from the conserved cysteine through the conserved F or W. D genes are given only for firm matches. Size tells how often a clone was seen (once, few, many) or the class of an expanded clone, and some rows leave it out.

>-|TRBV18|TRBJ2-1|-
TGTGCCAGCTCACCACGATCGACAGACAATGAGCAGTTCTTC
CASSPRSTDNEQFF
>-|TRBV9|TRBJ2-7|-
TGTGCCAGCACCGAAAGGGACAACTCCTACGAGCAGTACTTC
CASTERDNSYEQYF
>-|TRBV29-1|TRBJ2-1|-
TGCAGCGTTCGGGGGACCTCCTACAATGAGCAGTTCTTC
CSVRGTSYNEQFF
>TRBD2|TRBV27|TRBJ2-5|-
TGTGCCAGCACGGGGGGGAGCAGGGAAGAGACCCAGTACTTC
CASTGGSREETQYF
>-|TRBV27|TRBJ1-6|-
TGTGCCAGCACCAGGGGAGGGGAAGGGAATTCACCCCTCCACTTT
CASTRGGEGNSPLHF
>-|TRBV27|TRBJ2-3|-
TGTGCCAGCAGTCTACGGGACGGGACGGGGGATACGCAGTATTTT
CASSLRDGTGDTQYF
>-|TRBV7-3|TRBJ2-1|-
TGTGCCAGCAGCTTAATACAGGGCGGGAACTACAATGAGCAGTTCTTC
CASSLIQGGNYNEQFF
>TRBD1|TRBV29-1|TRBJ2-1|few
TGCAGCGCCGCGGACAGGGCCGGGGATGAGCAGTTCTTC
CSAADRAGDEQFF
>TRBD1|TRBV5-1|TRBJ2-1|once
TGCGCCAGCAGCTTGGCCTCGACAGGGGGTGTGGATGAGCAGTTCTTC
CASSLASTGGVDEQFF
>-|TRBV7-2|TRBJ2-5|-
TGTGCCAGCAGCTCCCCTGGCCTCGGGGAGCAGTACTTC
CASSSPGLGEQYF
>-|TRBV15|TRBJ2-3|few
TGTGCCACCAGCTCGCAGATAGCTGGGGATACGCAGTATTTT
CATSSQIAGDTQYF
>TRBD1|TRBV10-3|TRBJ2-5|many
TGTGCCATCAGTGGCGGACAGGGGAAAGAGACCCAGTACTTC
CAISGGQGKETQYF
>-|TRBV3-1|TRBJ1-4|-
TGTGCCAGCAGCCAAGAGGGGAATGAAAAACTGTTTTTT
CASSQEGNEKLFF
>TRBD2|TRBV7-3|TRBJ2-3|-
TGTGCCAGCAGTCTTATCAGCGGGACGGTCACAGATACGCAGTATTTT
CASSLISGTVTDTQYF
>-|TRBV7-9|TRBJ2-1|few
TGTGCCAGCAGTAAGCCGGTCGGGACCGATCCCTACAATGAGCAGTTCTTC
CASSKPVGTDPYNEQFF
>-|TRBV3-1|TRBJ2-7|-
TGTGCCAGCAGCCGTAGTCTAAACTCCTACGAGCAGTACTTC
CASSRSLNSYEQYF
>-|TRBV10-3|TRBJ2-7|-
TGTGCCATCACCCGAGGGGAATCCGAGCAGTACTTC
CAITRGESEQYF
>-|TRBV11-2|TRBJ1-1|once
TGTGCCAGCGGCCCTAGTGGGAACACTGAAGCTTTCTTT
CASGPSGNTEAFF
>TRBD1|TRBV12-3/TRBV12-4|TRBJ1-2|-
TGTGCCGGCAGCATAGGACAGGGGAGTTATGGCTACACCTTC
CAGSIGQGSYGYTF
>-|TRBV4-3|TRBJ2-1|-
TGCGCCAGCAGCCAAGGAGGCAGGGTTAACAATGAGCAGTTCTTC
CASSQGGRVNNEQFF
>TRBD2|TRBV10-3|TRBJ2-7|-
TGTGCCATCAGTGAGCTGACTAGCTCCGAGCAGTACTTC
CAISELTSSEQYF
>TRBD1|TRBV7-6|TRBJ2-1|many
TGTGCCAGCAGACCTCGAGTGGGACAGGGATACAATGAGCAGTTCTTC
CASRPRVGQGYNEQFF
>-|TRBV20-1|TRBJ2-1|once
TGCAGTGCTAGGAGGGGAGGCCCTAAGGAGCAGTTCTTC
CSARRGGPKEQFF
>TRBD1|TRBV25-1|TRBJ1-5|-
TGTGCCAGCAGTGCTGGGACAGCCAGCAATCAGCCCCAGCATTTT
CASSAGTASNQPQHF
>TRBD1|TRBV2|TRBJ2-3|-
TGTGCCAGCAGTGGCTGGGGACAGGGAATCGATTCGGAAACCACAGATACGCAGTATTTT
CASSGWGQGIDSETTDTQYF
>-|TRBV5-6|TRBJ2-7|few
TGTGCCAGCAGCCCCCCCCTGGCAGCCAAACCAGGGTACGAGCAGTACTTC
CASSPPLAAKPGYEQYF
>TRBD2|TRBV29-1|TRBJ2-1|-
TGCAGCGTTGGAGTGACTAGCGGGGGGCATGAGCAGTTCTTC
CSVGVTSGGHEQFF
>-|TRBV7-9|TRBJ2-3|-
TGTGCCAGCAGCTCCGGACCGAAAGGAGATACGCAGTATTTT
CASSSGPKGDTQYF
>TRBD1|TRBV6-5|TRBJ2-2|-
TGTGCCAGCAGTGACAGGGGCCTGGGCACCGGGGAGCTGTTTTTT
CASSDRGLGTGELFF
>TRBD1|TRBV6-5|TRBJ2-7|-
TGTGCCAGCAGTTACTCGGGACAGGGAGAGTACGAGCAGTACTTC
CASSYSGQGEYEQYF
>-|TRBV15|TRBJ2-1|few
TGTGCCACCAGCAGAGGCAGGGGCTCCTACAATGAGCAGTTCTTC
CATSRGRGSYNEQFF
>TRBD1|TRBV2|TRBJ1-6|-
TGTGCCAGCGGTTTGTCCGGGACAGGGACCACCTATAATTCACCCCTCCACTTT
CASGLSGTGTTYNSPLHF
>-|TRBV20-1|TRBJ1-6|-
TGCAGTGCGCTAACCCGGGACTATAATTCACCCCTCCACTTT
CSALTRDYNSPLHF
>TRBD1|TRBV12-3/TRBV12-4|TRBJ1-1|few
TGTGCCAGCAAGGCGACAGGGATGAACACTGAAGCTTTCTTT
CASKATGMNTEAFF
>-|TRBV7-2|TRBJ2-2|-
TGTGCCAGCAGCACCCAGGGAAGGGATCACACCGGGGAGCTGTTTTTT
CASSTQGRDHTGELFF
>TRBD1|TRBV6-1|TRBJ1-2|-
TGTGCCAGCACCTTGGGACAGGGGTATAGGAATGGCTACACCTTC
CASTLGQGYRNGYTF
>TRBD2|TRBV25-1|TRBJ2-5|few
TGTGCCAGCAGTGAATGGGCTAGCGGGGGCCAAGAGACCCAGTACTTC
CASSEWASGGQETQYF
>TRBD1|TRBV12-3/TRBV12-4|TRBJ2-1|-
TGTGCCAGCAGTTTAGTGATAGGGGGCCATCGAGGGGGCAATGAGCAGTTCTTC
CASSLVIGGHRGGNEQFF
>-|TRBV12-3/TRBV12-4|TRBJ2-3|few
TGTGCCAGCAGTCCACGTGGTACGCAGTATTTT
CASSPRGTQYF
>TRBD1|TRBV12-3/TRBV12-4|TRBJ2-7|-
TGTGCCAGCACCGCTCGGGACAGAAACTACGAGCAGTACTTC
CASTARDRNYEQYF
>-|TRBV27|TRBJ1-2|-
TGTGCCAGCAGTCCCTCACCGGGGTCAGCCTCTGACTATGGCTACACCTTC
CASSPSPGSASDYGYTF
>TRBD1|TRBV28|TRBJ2-7|-
TGTGCCAGCAGTGTACGGGACAGGGGGCGCGTAAACCCCTACGAGCAGTACTTC
CASSVRDRGRVNPYEQYF